These 2 T cell receptor beta chains were all obtained from the same sample, sequenced in a study of blood T cell repertoires in COVID-19. Generated by immunoSEQ multiplex PCR, the TCRdb table keeps only in-frame clones and is missing some. This sample has around 2,600 clones, with roughly 87% found just once. The sample was peripheral blood. Receptor source: a man in his 70s with active COVID-19.

This clone was counted a single time. J is TRBJ2-1 and V is TRBV7-9; 7 bases are shared with TRBD1. Germline assignment: CDR1 SEHNR and CDR2 FQNEAQ (reference sequence). CDR3 length: 12 residues. J was trimmed by 9 bases and V by 5 bases; bases with no gene match: 4. The CDR3 here is CASSQDRVEQFF. Written as DNA, the CDR3 is TGTGCCAGCAGCCAAGACAGGGTTGAGCAGTTCTTC.

As concerns this clone: A read error may produce the germline difference seen at one junction end. The V gene is TRBV7-3, the J gene TRBJ1-1; 8 bases line up with TRBD1. The CDR3 has 17 residues. Germline CDR1 and CDR2: SGHTA and FQGTGA. CDR3 in DNA: TGTGCCAGCAGCCGAAACTACAGGGGGTCGGGGAACGCTGAAGCTTTCTTT. Encoded protein: CASSRNYRGSGNAEAFF.